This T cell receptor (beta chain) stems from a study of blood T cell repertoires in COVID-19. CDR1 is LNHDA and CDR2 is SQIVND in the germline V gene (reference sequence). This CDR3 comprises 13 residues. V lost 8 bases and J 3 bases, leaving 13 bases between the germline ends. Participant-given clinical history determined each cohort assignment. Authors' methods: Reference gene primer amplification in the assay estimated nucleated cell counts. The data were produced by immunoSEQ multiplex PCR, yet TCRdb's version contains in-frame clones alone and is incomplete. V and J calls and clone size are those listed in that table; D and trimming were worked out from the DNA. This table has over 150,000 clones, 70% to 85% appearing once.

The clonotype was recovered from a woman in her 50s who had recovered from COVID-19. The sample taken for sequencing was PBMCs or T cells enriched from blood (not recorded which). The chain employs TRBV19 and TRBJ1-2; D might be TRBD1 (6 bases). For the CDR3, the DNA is TGTGCCAGTTCGCAGGGGTTATACTATGGCTACACCTTC. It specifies CASSQGLYYGYTF.